This passage covers 18 T cell receptor beta chains from one sample sequenced in a study of T cells in Graves' hyperthyroidism and ophthalmopathy. The investigators amplified TCR beta CDR3 regions from RNA transcripts. When the TCR CDR3 underwent first-round RT-PCR, the HTBI primer set was used. One entry per CDR3 protein results from TCRdb running MiXCR on the multiplex PCR reads. The sample lists about half a million distinct CDR3 sequences, under 25% seen once, with more than 20% in the top ten. Sequenced input: blood. Receptor source: a young man with Graves' hyperthyroidism.

This clonotype was counted ten times or more. The chain links TRBV11-2 to TRBJ1-2; D gene uncertain. Germline V gene sequence: CDR1 SGHAT, CDR2 FQNNGV. Trimming cost V 4 bases and J 2 bases, with 14 bases left between them. The CDR3 is 15 residues long. CDR3 residues: CASSSLRGRNYGYTF. CDR3 nucleotide sequence: TGTGCCAGCAGCTCCCTCCGAGGGCGGAACTATGGCTACACCTTC.

In this sample, this clonotype turned up a few times. The chain recombines TRBV20-1 with TRBJ1-2, with 7 bases that match TRBD1. The trim removed 5 bases at V and 3 bases at J, leaving 9 bases unmatched. Germline loops: CDR1 DFQATT, CDR2 SNEGSKA (reference sequence). The CDR3 totals 14 residues. Here the CDR3 DNA reads TGCAGTGCTTGCCGGGACAGCGATTACTATGGCTACACCTTC. It is translated as CSACRDSDYYGYTF.

This chain connects TRBV6-1 to TRBJ2-5; TRBD1 matches 7 bases. The V segment lost 6 bases and the J segment 3 bases; nucleotides outside the gene matches: 1. The germline V gene has CDR1 MNHNS and CDR2 SASEGT. CDR3 size: 12 residues. The CDR3 reads CASRTGKETQYF. CDR3 sequence (DNA): TGTGCCAGCAGGACAGGGAAAGAGACCCAGTACTTC.

This clonotype has just a few counts. This chain links TRBV19 with TRBJ1-3; 9 bases are a match to TRBD1. Per the germline V gene, CDR1 is LNHDA and CDR2 is SQIVND (reference sequence). With 6 bases clipped from V and 0 bases from J, the junction kept 12 bases outside the gene matches. The CDR3 has 18 amino acids. The CDR3 region is CASRMNRGPIHSGNTIYF. DNA for the CDR3: TGTGCCAGTAGGATGAACAGGGGGCCCATTCACTCTGGAAACACCATATATTTT.

The chain employs TRBV12-3 or TRBV12-4 and TRBJ1-2; weak D call: TRBD1 (5 bases). Trimming left V 3 bases short and J 1 base short, with 12 bases between. This CDR3 has 15 amino acids. The CDR3 loop reads CASSLSSGHNYGYTF. The CDR3 bases are TGTGCCAGCAGTTTGAGTTCGGGGCATAACTATGGCTACACCTTC.

This clonotype was recorded at least ten times. This chain links TRBV6-2 or TRBV6-3 with TRBJ1-5, with D tentatively TRBD1 (6 bases). The germline V and J ends were trimmed by 6 bases and 2 bases, with 11 bases remaining between them. CDR1 MNHEY and CDR2 SVGEGT come from the germline V gene. There are 14 residues in the CDR3. CDR3 nucleotides: TGTGCCAGCAGCCGTAGACAGGGCAATCAGCCCCAGCATTTT. This gives the protein CASSRRQGNQPQHF.

This clonotype was observed many times. The chain recombines TRBV6-5 with TRBJ1-2, with TRBD1 matching 8 bases. V lost 3 bases to trimming and J lost 5 bases; unmatched junction nucleotides: 5. Germline CDR1 MNHEY, CDR2 SVGAGI. There are 14 residues in the CDR3. CDR3 loop: CASSYQGARYGYTF. The CDR3 coding sequence is TGTGCCAGCAGTTATCAGGGGGCGAGATATGGCTACACCTTC.

Remarks on this clonotype: Just one base apart from a much larger clone, this may be a read error. V usage is TRBV7-9 and J usage is TRBJ1-5; D remains ambiguous. Germline V lookup: CDR1 SEHNR, CDR2 FQNEAQ (reference sequence). There are 14 residues in the CDR3. V lost 5 bases and J 5 bases, leaving 13 bases between the germline ends. The CDR3 is CASSVYDEDQPQHF. The CDR3 DNA reads as TGTGCCAGCAGCGTCTATGACGAGGATCAGCCCCAGCATTTT.

There are many counts of this clonotype. The chain joins TRBV11-2 to TRBJ2-7; possibly TRBD2 for D (5 bases). Trimming stripped 6 bases from V and 4 bases from J, with 13 bases between. The germline V gene encodes CDR1 SGHAT and CDR2 FQNNGV. The CDR3 extends over 13 amino acids. CDR3 sequence (DNA): TGTGCCAGCAGGTCGGGGATCACTTACGAGCAGTACTTC. Translating gives CASRSGITYEQYF.

The sample holds many counts of this clonotype. The chain links TRBV28 to TRBJ2-7; D call uncertain. This CDR3 contains 14 residues. V dropped 6 bases and J dropped 2 bases, with 14 bases sitting between them. Germline CDR1 reads MDHEN; CDR2 reads SYDVKM. The chain's CDR3 is CASSPRWEPYEQYF. CDR3 nucleotides: TGTGCCAGCAGCCCCCGATGGGAACCCTACGAGCAGTACTTC.

This clonotype occurred many times. The chain is built from TRBV6-1 and TRBJ2-7; D is uncertain. Germline values: CDR1 MNHNS, CDR2 SASEGT. Between the trimmed V and J ends, which lost 4 bases and 9 bases, there was a span of 10 bases. The CDR3 has 11 residues. For the CDR3, the DNA is TGTGCCAGCAGTGGTTACACCCGGCAGTACTTC. Its protein is CASSGYTRQYF.

The table lists this clonotype with a few counts. A single base separates this from a much larger clone, so it may be a read error. This chain joins TRBV19 and TRBJ1-1, with D unclear. This CDR3 comprises 13 residues. Germline CDR1 LNHDA, CDR2 SQIVND (reference sequence). CDR3: CASIPRAGTEASF. DNA of the CDR3: TGTGCCAGTATCCCTCGGGCGGGCACTGAAGCTTCCTTT.

The gene calls are TRBV28 and TRBJ1-1, with 10 bases lining up with TRBD1. Per germline, CDR1 MDHEN and CDR2 SYDVKM. The CDR3 loop spans 14 amino acids. J was trimmed by 5 bases and V by 5 bases; bases with no gene match: 5. The CDR3 DNA is TGTGCCAGCAGTGGACAGGGGGTGTGGACTGAAGCTTTCTTT. Translating it yields CASSGQGVWTEAFF. The full variable domain, rest sourced from reference TRBV28 and TRBJ1-1, is DVKVTQSSRYLVKRTGEKVFLECVQDMDHENMFWYRQDPGLGLRLIYFSYDVKMKEKGDIPEGYSVSREKKERFSLILESASTNQTSMYLCASSGQGVWTEAFFGQGTRLTVV.

Remarks on this clonotype: A much larger clone differs from this one at a single base, so this may be a read error. The chain is built from TRBV27 and TRBJ1-2, with 10 bases aligning to TRBD1. The germline V gene encodes CDR1 MNHEY and CDR2 SMNVEV (reference sequence). Trimming removed 7 bases from V and 5 bases from J; junction bases left unmatched: 22. The CDR3 has 19 residues. For the CDR3, the DNA is TGTGCCAGCAATCCGCGGGACAGGGGTCGTGGTGATGCACTATATGGCTACACCTTC. Translating it yields CASNPRDRGRGDALYGYTF.

This clonotype was observed many times. The chain carries TRBV7-9 and TRBJ1-2; 9 nucleotides match TRBD1. Germline V gene lookup returns CDR1 SEHNR and CDR2 FQNEAQ (reference sequence). V shed 3 bases and J 9 bases; nucleotides not matched to a gene: 11. This CDR3 region has 15 residues. The CDR3 sequence: CASSLVSRQGESYTF. Written as DNA, the CDR3 is TGTGCCAGCAGCTTGGTATCCAGACAGGGGGAGAGCTACACCTTC.

This clonotype was recorded a few times. The chain links TRBV4-1 to TRBJ2-7; 12 bases are shared with TRBD2. The CDR3 consists of 14 residues. J gave up 4 bases and V 3 bases, and 1 base lay outside the gene matches. Germline V gives CDR1 MGHRA, CDR2 YSYEKL. CDR3 coding DNA: TGCGCCAGCAGCCATGGGACTAGCGGGTACGAGCAGTACTTC. As protein: CASSHGTSGYEQYF.

This clonotype was found many times. The chain employs TRBV12-3 or TRBV12-4 and TRBJ1-2, with TRBD1 as a possible D gene (5 bases). The CDR3 spans 18 residues. Trimming stripped 2 bases from V and 1 base from J, with 20 bases between. The CDR3: CASSLLGRQSLINYGYTF. The DNA for the CDR3 is TGTGCCAGCAGTTTACTCGGGCGACAGAGCCTTATTAACTATGGCTACACCTTC.

This clonotype has more than one count but fewer than ten. This rearrangement joins TRBV4-2 to TRBJ2-5, with 10 positions matching TRBD2. The junction had 10 bases not matched to a gene; V was cut back by 2 bases and J by 1 base. Germline V lookup: CDR1 LGHNA, CDR2 YNFKEQ. This CDR3 spans 18 amino acids. The CDR3 sequence: CASSQSLAGAILQETQYF. CDR3 nucleotides: TGTGCCAGCAGCCAATCGCTAGCGGGGGCGATCCTCCAAGAGACCCAGTACTTC.